This TCR beta chain was sequenced during a study of radiotherapy plus CTLA-4 blockade in lung cancer. Here immunoSEQ multiplex PCR was the method, and the copy in TCRdb shows in-frame clones only, minus some. Here the sample spans 40,000 to 45,000 clones, about 74% being singletons. Specimen: peripheral blood, collected from a patient treated with radiotherapy plus ipilimumab. The sequence was collected from a human donor with non-small cell lung cancer who had stable disease on radiotherapy plus ipilimumab.

For the CDR3, the DNA is TGTGCCAGTAGTATGGACGGGCTACAGGGGACGAGACTTGGAAACACCATATATTTT. Translated: CASSMDGLQGTRLGNTIYF. This chain links TRBV19 with TRBJ1-3, with 7 bases that match TRBD1. Trimming at V came to 3 bases and at J to 3 bases, leaving 17 bases not matched to a gene. This CDR3 is built from 19 residues. From germline, CDR1 is LNHDA and CDR2 SQIVND (reference sequence).